The clone carrying this TCR beta chain was observed once. Its target is not known. This CDR3 comprises 16 residues. Per the germline V gene, CDR1 is SGHAT and CDR2 is FQDESV (reference sequence). The V and J ends lost 5 bases and 4 bases, in that order; junction bases with no gene match: 9. Repertoires were generated with immunoSEQ multiplex PCR, while TCRdb's copy carries only in-frame clones and drops some. Here the sample spans about 200,000 clones, about 81% being singletons. This sample was taken from a study of cytomegalovirus exposure and HLA in healthy donors. Overall study results and limits: Some TCR beta chains (roughly 160 of them) were listed as cytomegalovirus-associated. With high specificity and sensitivity, the classifier reportedly diagnosed cytomegalovirus status.

Specimen: PBMCs. This chain connects TRBV11-1 to TRBJ2-1, with 9 bases aligning to TRBD2. The receptor comes from a woman aged 25 to 39 in good health and CMV-seronegative. The CDR3 sequence is CASSTLGGGVYNEQFF. In DNA, the CDR3 is TGTGCCAGCAGCACCCTTGGCGGGGGGGTTTACAATGAGCAGTTCTTC.